These T cell receptor beta chains were read from a single sample in a study of cytomegalovirus exposure and HLA in healthy donors. Profiling relied on immunoSEQ multiplex PCR, and the TCRdb table lists in-frame clones only, not all of them. The table has over 150,000 clones, 79% seen once. Sequencing was performed on PBMCs. The receptors here all came from a man between 35 and 55 years old in good health and CMV-seronegative. Each CDR3 is given with its conserved first and last residue. The D gene is left open where the match is weak. The size entry is marked missing in some rows and otherwise reads once, few, many or a size class.

d_gene	j_gene	v_gene	abundance	CDR3aa	CDR3nt
.	TRBJ2-1	TRBV7-2	once	CASSPRTRNEQFF	TGTGCCAGCAGCCCCCGGACTCGAAATGAGCAGTTCTTC
TRBD1	TRBJ1-4	TRBV10-3	once	CAIRQGRDEKLFF	TGTGCCATCCGACAGGGAAGAGATGAAAAACTGTTTTTT
TRBD2	TRBJ2-1	TRBV6-5	.	CASTTSGRFYEQFF	TGTGCCAGCACAACTAGCGGGAGGTTCTATGAGCAGTTCTTC
.	TRBJ2-1	TRBV18	.	CASSPSTVVRGNEQFF	TGTGCCAGCTCACCATCGACAGTGGTAAGGGGAAATGAGCAGTTCTTC
.	TRBJ2-2	TRBV10-3	.	CAISQVVGELFF	TGTGCCATCTCCCAGGTTGTCGGGGAGCTGTTTTTT
TRBD2	TRBJ2-3	TRBV28	.	CASRGGTDTQYF	TGTGCCAGCCGGGGGGGGACAGATACGCAGTATTTT
TRBD1	TRBJ2-3	TRBV29-1	.	CSVEDPLNRGTSTDTQYF	TGCAGCGTTGAAGATCCTCTTAACAGGGGGACTAGCACAGATACGCAGTATTTT
.	TRBJ2-1	TRBV7-8	.	CASSSSLSSYNEQFF	TGTGCCAGCAGCTCATCTCTAAGCTCCTACAATGAGCAGTTCTTC
.	TRBJ2-5	TRBV2	.	CASSGESRETQYF	TGTGCCAGCAGTGGCGAGAGCAGGGAGACCCAGTACTTC
.	TRBJ2-7	TRBV7-9	.	CASTKGAYEQYF	TGTGCCAGCACCAAAGGGGCGTACGAGCAGTACTTC
.	TRBJ2-2	TRBV28	.	CATFKVAGRGGELFF	TGTGCCACCTTCAAGGTGGCGGGAAGGGGCGGGGAGCTGTTTTTT
.	TRBJ1-4	TRBV6-1	.	CASSVANEKLFF	TGTGCCAGCAGTGTCGCTAATGAAAAACTGTTTTTT
.	TRBJ1-1	TRBV11-2	.	CASSPFRVEAFF	TGTGCCAGCAGCCCATTCAGGGTCGAAGCTTTCTTT